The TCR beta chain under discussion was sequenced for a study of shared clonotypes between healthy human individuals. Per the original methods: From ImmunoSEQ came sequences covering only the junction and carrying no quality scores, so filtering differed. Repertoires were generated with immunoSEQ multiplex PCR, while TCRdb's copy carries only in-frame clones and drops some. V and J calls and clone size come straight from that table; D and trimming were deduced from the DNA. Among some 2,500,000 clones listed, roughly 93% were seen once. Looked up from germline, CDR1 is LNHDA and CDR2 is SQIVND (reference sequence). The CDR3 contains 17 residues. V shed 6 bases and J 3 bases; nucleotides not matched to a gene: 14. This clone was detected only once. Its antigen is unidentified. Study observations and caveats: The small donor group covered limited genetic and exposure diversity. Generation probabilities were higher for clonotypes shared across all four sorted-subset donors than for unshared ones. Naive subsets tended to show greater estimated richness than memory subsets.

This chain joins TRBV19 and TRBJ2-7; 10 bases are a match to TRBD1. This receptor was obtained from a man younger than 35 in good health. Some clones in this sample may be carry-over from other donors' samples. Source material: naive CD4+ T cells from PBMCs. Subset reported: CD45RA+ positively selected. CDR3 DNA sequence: TGTGCCAGTAGCCCCGACGCATGGGACAGGGGAATCTACGAGCAGTACTTC. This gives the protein CASSPDAWDRGIYEQYF.